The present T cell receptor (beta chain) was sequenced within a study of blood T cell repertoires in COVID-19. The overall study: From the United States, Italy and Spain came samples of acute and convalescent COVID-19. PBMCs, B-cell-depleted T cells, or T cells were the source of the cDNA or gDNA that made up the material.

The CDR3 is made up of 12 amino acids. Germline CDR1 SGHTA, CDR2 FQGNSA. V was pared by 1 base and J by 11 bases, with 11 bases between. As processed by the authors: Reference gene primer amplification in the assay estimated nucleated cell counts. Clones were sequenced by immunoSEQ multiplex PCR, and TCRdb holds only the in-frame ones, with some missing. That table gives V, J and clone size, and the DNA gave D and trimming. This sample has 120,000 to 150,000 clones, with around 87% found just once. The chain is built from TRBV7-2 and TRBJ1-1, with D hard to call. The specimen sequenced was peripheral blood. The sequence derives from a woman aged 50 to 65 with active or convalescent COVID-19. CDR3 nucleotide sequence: TGTGCCAGCAGCTTAGTGAGGGTGGGGGCTTTCTTT. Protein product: CASSLVRVGAFF.